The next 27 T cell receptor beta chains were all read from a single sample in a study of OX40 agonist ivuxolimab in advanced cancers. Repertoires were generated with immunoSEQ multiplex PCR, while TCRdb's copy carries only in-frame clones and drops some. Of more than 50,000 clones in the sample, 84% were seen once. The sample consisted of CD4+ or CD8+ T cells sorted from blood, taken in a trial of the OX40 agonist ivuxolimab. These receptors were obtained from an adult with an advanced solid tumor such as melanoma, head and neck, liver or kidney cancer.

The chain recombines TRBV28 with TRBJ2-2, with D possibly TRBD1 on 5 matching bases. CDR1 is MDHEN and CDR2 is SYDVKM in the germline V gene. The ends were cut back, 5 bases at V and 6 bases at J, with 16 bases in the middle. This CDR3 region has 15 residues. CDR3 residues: CASSPGRGRSGELFF. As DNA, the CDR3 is TGTGCCAGCAGTCCCGGTAGGGGAAGGTCCGGGGAGCTGTTTTTT.

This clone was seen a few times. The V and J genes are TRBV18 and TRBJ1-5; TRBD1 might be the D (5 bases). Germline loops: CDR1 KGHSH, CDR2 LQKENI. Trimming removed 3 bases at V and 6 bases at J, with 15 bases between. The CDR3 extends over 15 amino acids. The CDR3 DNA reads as TGTGCCAGCTCACCCACGTTGCAGGGCGGTCAGCCCCAGCATTTT. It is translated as CASSPTLQGGQPQHF.

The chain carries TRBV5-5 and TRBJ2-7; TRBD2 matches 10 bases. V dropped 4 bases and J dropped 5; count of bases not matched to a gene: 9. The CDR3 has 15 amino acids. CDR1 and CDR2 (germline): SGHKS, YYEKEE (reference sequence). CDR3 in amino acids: CASSRPSGRSDEQYF. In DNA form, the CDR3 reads TGTGCCAGCAGCAGACCTAGCGGGAGATCAGACGAGCAGTACTTC.

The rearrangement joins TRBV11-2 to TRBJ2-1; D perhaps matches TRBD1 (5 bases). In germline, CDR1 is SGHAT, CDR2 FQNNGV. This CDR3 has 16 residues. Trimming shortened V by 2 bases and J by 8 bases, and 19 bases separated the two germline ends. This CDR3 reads CASSLRGAGIGDEQFF. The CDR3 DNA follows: TGTGCCAGCAGCTTACGTGGGGCAGGGATCGGCGATGAGCAGTTCTTC.

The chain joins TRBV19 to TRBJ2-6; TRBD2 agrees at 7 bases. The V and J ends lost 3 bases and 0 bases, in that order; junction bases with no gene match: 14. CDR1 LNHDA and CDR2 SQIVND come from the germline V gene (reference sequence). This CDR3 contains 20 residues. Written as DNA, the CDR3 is TGTGCCAGTAGTATTCCCTCACTCGGACTAGGGAACTCTGGGGCCAACGTCCTGACTTTC. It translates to CASSIPSLGLGNSGANVLTF.

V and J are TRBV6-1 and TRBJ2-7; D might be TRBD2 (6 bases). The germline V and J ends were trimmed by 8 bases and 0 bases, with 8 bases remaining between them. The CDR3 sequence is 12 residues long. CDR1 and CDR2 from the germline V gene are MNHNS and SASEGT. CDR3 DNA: TGTGCCAGCCCCGGGAGCTCCTACGAGCAGTACTTC. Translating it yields CASPGSSYEQYF.

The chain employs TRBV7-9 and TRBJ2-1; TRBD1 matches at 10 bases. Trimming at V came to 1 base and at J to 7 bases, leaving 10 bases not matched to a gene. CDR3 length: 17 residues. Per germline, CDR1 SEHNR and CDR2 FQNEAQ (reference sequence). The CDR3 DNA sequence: TGTGCCAGCAGCTTAGGTACCGGGACAGGGGTTGGAAATGAGCAGTTCTTC. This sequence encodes CASSLGTGTGVGNEQFF. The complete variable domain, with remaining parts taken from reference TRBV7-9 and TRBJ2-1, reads DTGVSQNPRHKITKRGQNVTFRCDPISEHNRLYWYRQTLGQGPEFLTYFQNEAQLEKSRLLSDRFSAERPKGSFSTLEIQRTEQGDSAMYLCASSLGTGTGVGNEQFFGPGTRLTVL.

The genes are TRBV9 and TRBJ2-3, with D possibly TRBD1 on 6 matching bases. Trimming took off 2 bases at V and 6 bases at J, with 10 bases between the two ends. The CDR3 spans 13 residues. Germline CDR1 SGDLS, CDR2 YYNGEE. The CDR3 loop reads CASSVGTTDTQYF. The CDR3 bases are TGTGCCAGCAGCGTCGGGACAACGGATACGCAGTATTTT.

The DNA of the CDR3 is TGTGCCAGCAACCCAGGACAGGACGGGTACTATGGCTACACCTTC. This gives the protein CASNPGQDGYYGYTF. V and J are TRBV27 and TRBJ1-2, with TRBD1 identical over 7 bases. Germline V CDR1 and CDR2: MNHEY, SMNVEV (reference sequence). The CDR3 has 15 amino acids. V lost 7 bases, J lost 3 bases, and 11 bases stayed unmatched.

The CDR3 nucleotides read TGTGCCAGTAGTATGGGGGGACAGGGGTACCAAGAGACCCAGTACTTC. This gives the protein CASSMGGQGYQETQYF. The chain uses TRBV19 and TRBJ2-5; 10 nucleotides line up with TRBD1. The junction had 4 bases not matched to a gene; V was cut back by 3 bases and J by 0 bases. The germline CDR1 and CDR2 sequences are LNHDA and SQIVND (reference sequence). CDR3 size: 16 residues. The full variable domain, completed using reference TRBV19 and TRBJ2-5, is DGGITQSPKYLFRKEGQNVTLSCEQNLNHDAMYWYRQDPGQGLRLIYYSQIVNDFQKGDIAEGYSVSREKKESFPLTVTSAQKNPTAFYLCASSMGGQGYQETQYFGPGTRLLVL.

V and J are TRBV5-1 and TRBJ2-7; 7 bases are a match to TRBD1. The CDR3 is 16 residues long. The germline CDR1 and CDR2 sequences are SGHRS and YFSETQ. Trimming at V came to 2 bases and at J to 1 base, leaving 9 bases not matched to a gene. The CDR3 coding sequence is TGCGCCAGCAGCTTCCGAGGGGGCGCGGGTTCCTACGAGCAGTACTTC. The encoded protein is CASSFRGGAGSYEQYF.

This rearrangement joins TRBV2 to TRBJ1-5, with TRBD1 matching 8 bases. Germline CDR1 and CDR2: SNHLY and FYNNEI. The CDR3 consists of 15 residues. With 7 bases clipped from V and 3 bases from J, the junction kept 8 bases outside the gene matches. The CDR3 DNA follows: TGTGCCAGCATCTCAGGGGGCTTGGACAATCAGCCCCAGCATTTT. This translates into CASISGGLDNQPQHF.

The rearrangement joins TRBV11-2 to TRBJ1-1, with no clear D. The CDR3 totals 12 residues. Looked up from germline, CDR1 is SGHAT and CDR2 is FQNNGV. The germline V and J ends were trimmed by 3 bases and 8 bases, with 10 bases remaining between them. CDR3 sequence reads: CASSFLVEEAFF. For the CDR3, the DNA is TGTGCCAGCAGCTTCTTGGTCGAAGAAGCTTTCTTT.

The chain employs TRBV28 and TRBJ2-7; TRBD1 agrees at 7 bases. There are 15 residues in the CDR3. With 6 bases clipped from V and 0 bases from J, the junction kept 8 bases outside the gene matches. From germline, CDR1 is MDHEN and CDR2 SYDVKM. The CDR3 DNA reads TGTGCCAGCAGCTCGCCCAGGGGGAGCTCCTACGAGCAGTACTTC. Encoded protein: CASSSPRGSSYEQYF.

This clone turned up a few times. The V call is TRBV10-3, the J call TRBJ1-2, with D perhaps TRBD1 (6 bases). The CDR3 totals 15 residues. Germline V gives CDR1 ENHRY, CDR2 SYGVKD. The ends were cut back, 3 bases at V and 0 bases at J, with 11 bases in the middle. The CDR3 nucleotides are TGTGCCATCAGTGACTGGACAGAAGCTAACTATGGCTACACCTTC. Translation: CAISDWTEANYGYTF.

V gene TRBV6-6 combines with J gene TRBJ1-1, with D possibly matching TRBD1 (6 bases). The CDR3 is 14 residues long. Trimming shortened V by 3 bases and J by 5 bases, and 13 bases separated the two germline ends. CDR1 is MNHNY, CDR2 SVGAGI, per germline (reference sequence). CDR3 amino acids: CASSYQTGFTEAFF. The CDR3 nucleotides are TGTGCCAGCAGTTATCAGACAGGTTTTACTGAAGCTTTCTTT.

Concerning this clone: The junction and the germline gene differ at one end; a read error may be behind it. Here the CDR3 DNA reads TGCAGCGTTGGGGCGACAGGGAACGCTGAAGCTTTCTTT. Residues: CSVGATGNAEAFF. This chain links TRBV29-1 with TRBJ1-1, with 7 bases aligning to TRBD1. Germline values: CDR1 SQVTM, CDR2 ANQGSEA. The CDR3 loop spans 13 amino acids.

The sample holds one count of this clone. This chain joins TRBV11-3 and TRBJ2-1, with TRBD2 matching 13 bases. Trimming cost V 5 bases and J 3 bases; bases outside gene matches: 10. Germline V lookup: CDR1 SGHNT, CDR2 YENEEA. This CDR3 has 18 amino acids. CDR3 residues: CASSPTRTSGSFYNEQFF. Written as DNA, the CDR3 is TGTGCCAGCAGCCCAACTCGGACTAGCGGGAGTTTCTACAATGAGCAGTTCTTC. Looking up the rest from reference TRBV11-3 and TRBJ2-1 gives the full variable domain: EAGVVQSPRYKIIEKKQPVAFWCNPISGHNTLYWYLQNLGQGPELLIRYENEEAVDDSQLPKDRFSAERLKGVDSTLKIQPAELGDSAVYLCASSPTRTSGSFYNEQFFGPGTRLTVL.

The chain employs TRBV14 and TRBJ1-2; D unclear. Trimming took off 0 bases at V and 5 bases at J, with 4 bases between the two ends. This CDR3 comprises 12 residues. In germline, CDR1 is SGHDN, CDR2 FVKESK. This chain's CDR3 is CASSQEAYGYTF. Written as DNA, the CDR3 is TGTGCCAGCAGCCAAGAGGCGTATGGCTACACCTTC.

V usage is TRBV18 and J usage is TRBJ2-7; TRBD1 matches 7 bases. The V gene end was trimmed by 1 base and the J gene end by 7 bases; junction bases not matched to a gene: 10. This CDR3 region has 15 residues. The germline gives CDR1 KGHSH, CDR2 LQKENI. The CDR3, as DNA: TGTGCCAGCTCACCACAGACAGGGTGGGGTTGGGAGCAGTACTTC. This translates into CASSPQTGWGWEQYF.

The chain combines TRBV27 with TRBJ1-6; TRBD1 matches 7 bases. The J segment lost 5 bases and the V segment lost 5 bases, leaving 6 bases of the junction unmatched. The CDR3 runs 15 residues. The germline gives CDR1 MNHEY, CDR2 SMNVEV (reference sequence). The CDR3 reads CASSDGQADNSPLHF. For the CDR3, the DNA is TGTGCCAGCAGTGATGGACAGGCGGATAATTCACCCCTCCACTTT.

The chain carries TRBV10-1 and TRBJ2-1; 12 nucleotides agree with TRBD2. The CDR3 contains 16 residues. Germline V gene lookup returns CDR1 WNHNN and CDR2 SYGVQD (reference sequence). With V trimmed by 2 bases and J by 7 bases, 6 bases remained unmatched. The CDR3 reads CASSEGASGGANEQFF. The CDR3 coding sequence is TGCGCCAGCAGTGAGGGGGCTAGCGGGGGGGCTAATGAGCAGTTCTTC.

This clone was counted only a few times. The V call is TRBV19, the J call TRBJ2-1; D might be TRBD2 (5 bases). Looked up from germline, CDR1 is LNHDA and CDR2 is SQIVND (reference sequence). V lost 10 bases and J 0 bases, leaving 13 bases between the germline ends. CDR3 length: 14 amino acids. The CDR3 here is CATSEGSSYNEQFF. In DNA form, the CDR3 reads TGTGCCACCTCGGAAGGGAGCTCCTACAATGAGCAGTTCTTC.

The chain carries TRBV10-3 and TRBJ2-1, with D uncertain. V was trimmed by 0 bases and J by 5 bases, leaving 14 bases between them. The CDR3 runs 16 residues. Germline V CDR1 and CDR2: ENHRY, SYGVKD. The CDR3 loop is CAISESFEVYNNEQFF. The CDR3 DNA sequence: TGTGCCATCAGTGAGTCATTTGAAGTCTACAACAATGAGCAGTTCTTC.

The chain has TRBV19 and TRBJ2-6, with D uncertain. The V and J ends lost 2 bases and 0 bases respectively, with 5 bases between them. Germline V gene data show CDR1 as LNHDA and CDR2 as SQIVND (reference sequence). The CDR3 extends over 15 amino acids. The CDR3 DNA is TGTGCCAGTAGTATACTTCCCTCTGGGGCCAACGTCCTGACTTTC. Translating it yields CASSILPSGANVLTF.

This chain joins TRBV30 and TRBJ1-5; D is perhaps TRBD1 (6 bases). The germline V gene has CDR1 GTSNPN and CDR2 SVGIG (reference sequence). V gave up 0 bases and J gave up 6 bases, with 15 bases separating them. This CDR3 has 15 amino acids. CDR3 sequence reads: CAWSVGAVGSQPQHF. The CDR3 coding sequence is TGTGCCTGGAGTGTGGGGGCAGTCGGTTCTCAGCCCCAGCATTTT.

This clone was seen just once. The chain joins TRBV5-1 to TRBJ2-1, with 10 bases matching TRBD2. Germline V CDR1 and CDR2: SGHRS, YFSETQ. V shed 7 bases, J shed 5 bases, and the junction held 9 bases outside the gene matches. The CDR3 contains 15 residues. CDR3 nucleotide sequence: TGCGCCAGCGTAATAGGACTAGCGGACAACAATGAGCAGTTCTTC. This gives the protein CASVIGLADNNEQFF. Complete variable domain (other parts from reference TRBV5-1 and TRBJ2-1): KAGVTQTPRYLIKTRGQQVTLSCSPISGHRSVSWYQQTPGQGLQFLFEYFSETQRNKGNFPGRFSGRQFSNSRSEMNVSTLELGDSALYLCASVIGLADNNEQFFGPGTRLTVL.